This entry lists 15 T cell receptor beta chains sequenced from one sample in a study of beta chain features in type 1 diabetes. Expressed TCRB transcripts got sequenced, as all isolated RNA was reverse transcribed. Method: immunoSEQ multiplex PCR; TCRdb's copy keeps in-frame clones and lacks some. The sample consists of fewer than 650,000 clones, 15% of them appearing once. Material: naive CD4+ T cells from blood. All receptors come from a man younger than 35 in good health.

The chain links TRBV9 to TRBJ2-5; TRBD2 matches 12 bases. CDR3 length: 16 amino acids. V lost 0 bases, J lost 7 bases, and 7 bases stayed unmatched. The germline CDR1 and CDR2 sequences are SGDLS and YYNGEE. For the CDR3, the DNA is TGTGCCAGCAGCGTAGGACTAGCGGGGGACGGCCGGACCCAGTACTTC. Its translation: CASSVGLAGDGRTQYF.

In nucleotides, the CDR3 is TGTGCCGGTAGGGCCCACATTAATGAAAAACTGTTTTTT. It codes for CAGRAHINEKLFF. The chain is built from TRBV30 and TRBJ1-4; no clear D gene. The germline gives CDR1 GTSNPN, CDR2 SVGIG (reference sequence). V dropped 8 bases and J dropped 4 bases, with 14 bases sitting between them. The CDR3 covers 13 residues.

This clone has just a few counts. The chain joins TRBV4-1 to TRBJ2-7; no reliable D call. The CDR3 totals 11 residues. The germline V gene encodes CDR1 MGHRA and CDR2 YSYEKL. Trimming took 1 base from V and 5 from J, leaving 3 bases between them. CDR3 nucleotide sequence: TGCGCCAGCAGCCAAGTCCACGAGCAGTACTTC. Amino acids: CASSQVHEQYF.

The V and J genes are TRBV27 and TRBJ2-3; D call uncertain. Germline V CDR1 and CDR2: MNHEY, SMNVEV (reference sequence). Trimming took off 3 bases at V and 2 bases at J, with 12 bases between the two ends. This CDR3 is 15 amino acids long. CDR3 region: CASSFGRQATDTQYF. The CDR3 nucleotides are TGTGCCAGCAGTTTTGGGCGGCAAGCCACAGATACGCAGTATTTT.

This clone was picked up a small number of times. The chain employs TRBV27 and TRBJ1-3; D may be TRBD1 (5 bases). This CDR3 region has 15 residues. Germline CDR1 MNHEY, CDR2 SMNVEV (reference sequence). V was clipped by 5 bases and J by 0 bases, with 11 bases between them. The CDR3 DNA reads as TGTGCCAGCAGTCCTGGGACTGTCTCTGGAAACACCATATATTTT. It codes for CASSPGTVSGNTIYF.

This clone was detected only a few times. This chain joins TRBV27 and TRBJ2-7; maybe TRBD2 (5 bases). Trimming cost V 2 bases and J 0 bases, with 14 bases left between them. The CDR3 length is 16 residues. The germline V gene encodes CDR1 MNHEY and CDR2 SMNVEV (reference sequence). The CDR3 sequence is CASSLGRRRSSYEQYF. CDR3 sequence (DNA): TGTGCCAGCAGTTTAGGCAGACGGAGGAGCTCCTACGAGCAGTACTTC.

Remarks on this clone: Other nucleotide sequences from this sample produce the same CDR3. This rearrangement joins TRBV2 to TRBJ1-1; tentative D call: TRBD1 (6 bases). CDR1 SNHLY and CDR2 FYNNEI come from the germline V gene. The CDR3 runs to 14 residues. Trimming shortened V by 5 bases and J by 0 bases, and 10 bases separated the two germline ends. CDR3 sequence: CASSQQGLNTEAFF. CDR3 coding DNA: TGTGCCAGCAGTCAACAGGGCTTGAACACTGAAGCTTTCTTT.

A few counts support this clone. The chain joins TRBV2 to TRBJ1-3; D gene uncertain. This CDR3 spans 12 amino acids. The V gene lost 8 bases and the J gene lost 0 bases, with 5 bases spanning the gap. Germline V gives CDR1 SNHLY, CDR2 FYNNEI. The CDR3 reads CASFFSGNTIYF. CDR3 bases: TGTGCCAGCTTCTTCTCTGGAAACACCATATATTTT.

This clone was counted only a few times. The gene calls are TRBV5-4 and TRBJ1-2; TRBD1 aligns across 9 bases. The CDR3 loop spans 16 amino acids. V trimming: 1 base; J trimming: 7 bases; junction bases outside the gene matches: 11. In germline, CDR1 is SGHNT, CDR2 YYREEE (reference sequence). This chain's CDR3 is CASSLTTGGSSGGYTF. CDR3 coding DNA: TGTGCCAGCAGCTTGACGACAGGGGGTAGCTCGGGTGGCTACACCTTC.

This clone was detected a few times. The V and J genes are TRBV5-1 and TRBJ2-7, with D possibly being TRBD1 or TRBD2 (6 bases each). The germline V and J ends were trimmed by 4 bases and 4 bases, with 15 bases remaining between them. The CDR3 runs to 14 residues. Germline V gives CDR1 SGHRS, CDR2 YFSETQ. As DNA, the CDR3 is TGCGCCAGCAGCGCCGGTGGGGGGCAGTACGAGCAGTACTTC. It encodes CASSAGGGQYEQYF.

The chain uses TRBV15 and TRBJ2-5, with TRBD1 as a possible D gene (6 bases). The CDR3 length is 16 residues. The V gene's germline CDR1 is LNHNV and CDR2 YYDKDF (reference sequence). Trimming took 1 base from V and 7 from J, leaving 19 bases between them. CDR3 protein: CATSRGSGADIGTQYF. For the CDR3, the DNA is TGTGCCACCAGCAGAGGTTCAGGGGCGGATATAGGGACCCAGTACTTC.

A few counts support this clone. The chain recombines TRBV29-1 with TRBJ1-4, with TRBD1 matching 9 bases. V lost 4 bases to trimming and J lost 5 bases; unmatched junction nucleotides: 5. CDR3 length: 14 amino acids. Germline loops: CDR1 SQVTM, CDR2 ANQGSEA. The CDR3: CSVATGTGNEKLFF. The CDR3 bases are TGCAGCGTTGCAACAGGGACAGGGAATGAAAAACTGTTTTTT.

This clone was seen only once. This sequence joins TRBV9 and TRBJ2-2; D gene ambiguous. The CDR3 runs to 14 residues. In germline, CDR1 is SGDLS, CDR2 YYNGEE. Between the trimmed V and J ends, which lost 0 bases and 3 bases, there was a span of 6 bases. DNA for the CDR3: TGTGCCAGCAGCGTAGTATCGGACACCGGGGAGCTGTTTTTT. Its translation: CASSVVSDTGELFF. Combining the CDR3 with reference TRBV9 and TRBJ2-2 gives the whole variable domain DSGVTQTPKHLITATGQRVTLRCSPRSGDLSVYWYQQSLDQGLQFLIQYYNGEERAKGNILERFSAQQFPDLHSELNLSSLELGDSALYFCASSVVSDTGELFFGEGSRLTVL.

The rearrangement links TRBV2 to TRBJ1-1; maybe TRBD1 (6 bases). V lost 4 bases to trimming and J lost 4 bases, with 13 bases between them. From germline, CDR1 is SNHLY and CDR2 FYNNEI. This CDR3 is built from 14 residues. The DNA of the CDR3 is TGTGCCAGCAGTGTACAGGGTGTTGTCACTGAAGCTTTCTTT. Translating gives CASSVQGVVTEAFF.

The V and J genes are TRBV6-5 and TRBJ1-1, with unresolved D. Germline V gene sequence: CDR1 MNHEY, CDR2 SVGAGI. The ends were cut back, 5 bases at V and 5 bases at J, with 18 bases in the middle. The CDR3 contains 15 residues. In nucleotides, the CDR3 is TGTGCCAGCAGTCTACGGGAGTACTTGGGAACTGAAGCTTTCTTT. Protein product: CASSLREYLGTEAFF.